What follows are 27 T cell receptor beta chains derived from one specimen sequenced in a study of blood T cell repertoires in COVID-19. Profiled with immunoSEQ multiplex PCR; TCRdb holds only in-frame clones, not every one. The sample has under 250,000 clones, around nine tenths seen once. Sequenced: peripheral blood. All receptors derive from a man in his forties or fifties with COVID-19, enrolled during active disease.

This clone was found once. The CDR3 sequence is CASSSTGERNTQYF. CDR3 sequence (DNA): TGTGCCAGCAGCTCGACAGGGGAGAGAAATACGCAGTATTTT. This sequence joins TRBV7-2 and TRBJ2-3, with 8 bases fitting TRBD1. CDR1 is SGHTA, CDR2 FQGNSA, per germline. The J segment lost 7 bases and the V segment lost 4 bases, leaving 7 bases of the junction unmatched. The CDR3 extends over 14 amino acids.

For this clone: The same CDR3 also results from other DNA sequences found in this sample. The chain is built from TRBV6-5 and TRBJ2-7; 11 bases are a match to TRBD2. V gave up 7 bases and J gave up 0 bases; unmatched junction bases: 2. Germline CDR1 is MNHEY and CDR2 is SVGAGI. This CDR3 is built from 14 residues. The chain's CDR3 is CASNLAGGSYEQYF. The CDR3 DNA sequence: TGTGCCAGCAACCTAGCGGGAGGCTCCTACGAGCAGTACTTC.

The CDR3 bases are TGTGCCATCTTGCCCCTTGGGACTAGCGGGGGGGTTTGGACAGATACGCAGTATTTT. It specifies CAILPLGTSGGVWTDTQYF. This chain links TRBV2 with TRBJ2-3; 16 bases fit TRBD2. Losses at the gene ends were 10 bases for V and 3 bases for J; bases not matched to a gene: 16. The CDR3 covers 19 residues. Germline V gene lookup returns CDR1 SNHLY and CDR2 FYNNEI.

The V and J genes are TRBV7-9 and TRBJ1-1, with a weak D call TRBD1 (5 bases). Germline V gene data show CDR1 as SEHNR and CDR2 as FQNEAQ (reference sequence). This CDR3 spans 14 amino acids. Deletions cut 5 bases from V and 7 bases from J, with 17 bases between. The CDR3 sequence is CASSLTDGAGEAFF. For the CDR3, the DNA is TGTGCCAGCAGCCTAACTGATGGGGCCGGTGAAGCTTTCTTT.

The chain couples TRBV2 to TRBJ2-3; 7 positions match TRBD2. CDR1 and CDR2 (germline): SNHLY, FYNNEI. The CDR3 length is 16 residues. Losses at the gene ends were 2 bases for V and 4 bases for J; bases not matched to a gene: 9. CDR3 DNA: TGTGCCAGCAGTGAATTGGGAGGGGTAGGTGCAGATACGCAGTATTTT. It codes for CASSELGGVGADTQYF.

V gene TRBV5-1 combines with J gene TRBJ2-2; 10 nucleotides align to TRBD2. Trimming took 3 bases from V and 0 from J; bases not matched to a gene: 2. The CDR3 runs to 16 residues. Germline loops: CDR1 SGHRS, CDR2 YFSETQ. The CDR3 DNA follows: TGCGCCAGCAGCTCAAGCGGGGGGGCGAACACCGGGGAGCTGTTTTTT. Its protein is CASSSSGGANTGELFF.

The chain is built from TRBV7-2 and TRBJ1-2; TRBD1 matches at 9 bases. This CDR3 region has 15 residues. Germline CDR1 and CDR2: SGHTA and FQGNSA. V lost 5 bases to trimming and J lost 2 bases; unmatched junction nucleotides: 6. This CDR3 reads CASSANTGGNYGYTF. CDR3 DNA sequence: TGTGCCAGCAGCGCCAATACAGGGGGCAACTATGGCTACACCTTC.

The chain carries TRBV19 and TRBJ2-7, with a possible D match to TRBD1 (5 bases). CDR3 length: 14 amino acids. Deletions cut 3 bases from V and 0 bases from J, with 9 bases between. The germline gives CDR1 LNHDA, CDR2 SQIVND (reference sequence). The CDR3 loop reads CASSIRDSSYEQYF. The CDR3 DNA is TGTGCCAGTAGTATTCGCGACAGCTCCTACGAGCAGTACTTC.

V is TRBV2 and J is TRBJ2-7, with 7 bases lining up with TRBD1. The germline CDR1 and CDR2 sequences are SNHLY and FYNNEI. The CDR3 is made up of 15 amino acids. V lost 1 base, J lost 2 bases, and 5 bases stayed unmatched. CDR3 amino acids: CASSEGTGQTYEQYF. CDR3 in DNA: TGTGCCAGCAGTGAAGGTACGGGACAGACCTACGAGCAGTACTTC.

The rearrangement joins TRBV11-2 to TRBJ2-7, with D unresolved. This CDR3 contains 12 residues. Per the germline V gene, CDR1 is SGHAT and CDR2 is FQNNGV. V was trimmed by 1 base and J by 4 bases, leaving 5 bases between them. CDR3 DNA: TGTGCCAGCAGCTTAGTTTCTTACGAGCAGTACTTC. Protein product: CASSLVSYEQYF.

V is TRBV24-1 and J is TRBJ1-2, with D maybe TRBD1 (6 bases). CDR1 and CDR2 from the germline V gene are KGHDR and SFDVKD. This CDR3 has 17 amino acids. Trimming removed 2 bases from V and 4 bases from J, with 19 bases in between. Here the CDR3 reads CATSDSQRDRTLYGYTF. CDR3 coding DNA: TGTGCCACCAGTGATTCCCAGAGAGACAGGACACTCTATGGCTACACCTTC.

CDR3 nucleotide sequence: TGTGCCAGCAGCGAGACAGGGGACACTGAAGCTTTCTTT. Amino acids: CASSETGDTEAFF. The V gene is TRBV7-3, the J gene TRBJ1-1; 8 bases are a match to TRBD1. The length of the CDR3 is 13 residues. The V and J ends lost 5 bases and 3 bases, in that order; junction bases with no gene match: 2. CDR1 is SGHTA and CDR2 is FQGTGA in the germline V gene. Supplemented by reference TRBV7-3 and TRBJ1-1, the full variable domain reads GAGVSQTPSNKVTEKGKYVELRCDPISGHTALYWYRQSLGQGPEFLIYFQGTGAADDSGLPNDRFFAVRPEGSVSTLKIQRTERGDSAVYLCASSETGDTEAFFGQGTRLTVV.

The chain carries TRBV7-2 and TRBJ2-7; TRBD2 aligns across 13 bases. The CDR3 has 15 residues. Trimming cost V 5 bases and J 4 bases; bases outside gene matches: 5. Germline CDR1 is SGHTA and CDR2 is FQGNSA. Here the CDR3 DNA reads TGTGCCAGCAGCAAGGGACTAGCGGGGTTATACGAGCAGTACTTC. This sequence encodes CASSKGLAGLYEQYF.

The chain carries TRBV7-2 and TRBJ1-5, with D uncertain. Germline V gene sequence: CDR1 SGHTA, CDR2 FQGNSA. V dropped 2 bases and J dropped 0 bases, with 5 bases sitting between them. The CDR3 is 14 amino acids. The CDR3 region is CASSLIYSNQPQHF. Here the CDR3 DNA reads TGTGCCAGCAGCTTAATATATAGCAATCAGCCCCAGCATTTT.

Here the CDR3 reads CASSTRTGRDHSPLHF. The CDR3 nucleotides read TGTGCCAGCAGCACGCGGACAGGGAGGGATCATTCACCCCTCCACTTT. The chain has TRBV7-8 and TRBJ1-6; 8 nucleotides match TRBD1. Trimming took 5 bases from V and 8 from J; bases not matched to a gene: 11. Germline-derived CDR1 and CDR2 are SGHVS and FQNEAQ. The CDR3 has 16 residues.

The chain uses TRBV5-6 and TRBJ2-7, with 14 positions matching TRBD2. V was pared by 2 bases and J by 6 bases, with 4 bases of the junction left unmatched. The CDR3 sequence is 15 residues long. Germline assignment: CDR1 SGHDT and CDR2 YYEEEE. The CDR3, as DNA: TGTGCCAGCAGCTTTGTCGGACTAGCGGGAGGCGAGCAGTACTTC. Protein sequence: CASSFVGLAGGEQYF.

CDR3 amino acids: CASSLRGGPTDTQYF. The CDR3 DNA is TGTGCCAGCAGCTTACGGGGAGGTCCCACAGATACGCAGTATTTT. V and J are TRBV7-3 and TRBJ2-3, with D possibly TRBD2 on 6 matching bases. The CDR3 spans 15 residues. CDR1 and CDR2 (germline): SGHTA, FQGTGA. Between the trimmed V and J ends, which lost 2 bases and 2 bases, there was a span of 11 bases.

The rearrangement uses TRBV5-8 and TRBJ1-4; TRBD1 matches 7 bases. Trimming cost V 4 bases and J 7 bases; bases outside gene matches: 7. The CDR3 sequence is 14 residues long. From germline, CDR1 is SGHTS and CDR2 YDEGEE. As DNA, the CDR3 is TGTGCCAGCAGCCCGGGACAGCGCACTGAAAAACTGTTTTTT. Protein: CASSPGQRTEKLFF.

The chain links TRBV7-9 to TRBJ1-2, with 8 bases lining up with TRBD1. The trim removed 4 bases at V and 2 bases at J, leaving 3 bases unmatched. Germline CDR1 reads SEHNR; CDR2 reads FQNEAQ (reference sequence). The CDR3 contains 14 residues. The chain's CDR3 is CASSWQGANYGYTF. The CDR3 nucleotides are TGTGCCAGCAGCTGGCAGGGGGCAAACTATGGCTACACCTTC.

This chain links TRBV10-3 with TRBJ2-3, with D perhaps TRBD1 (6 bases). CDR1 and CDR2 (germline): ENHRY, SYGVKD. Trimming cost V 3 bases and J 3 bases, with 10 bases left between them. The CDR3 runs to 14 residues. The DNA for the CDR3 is TGTGCCATCAGTGAACAGGGTAGGACAGATACGCAGTATTTT. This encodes CAISEQGRTDTQYF.

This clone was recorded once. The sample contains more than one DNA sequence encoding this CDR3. CDR3 sequence reads: CASSLGQGSNQPQHF. DNA of the CDR3: TGTGCCAGCAGCTTAGGTCAGGGAAGCAATCAGCCCCAGCATTTT. The chain carries TRBV7-2 and TRBJ1-5; a weak D match, TRBD1 (5 bases). Germline CDR1 SGHTA, CDR2 FQGNSA. This CDR3 comprises 15 residues. The V gene lost 1 base and the J gene lost 1 base, with 8 bases spanning the gap.

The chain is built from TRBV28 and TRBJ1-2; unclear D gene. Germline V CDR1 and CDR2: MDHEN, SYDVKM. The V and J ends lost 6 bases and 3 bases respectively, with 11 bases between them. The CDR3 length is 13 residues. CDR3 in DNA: TGTGCCAGCAGGACGGTGGAGTACTATGGCTACACCTTC. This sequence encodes CASRTVEYYGYTF.

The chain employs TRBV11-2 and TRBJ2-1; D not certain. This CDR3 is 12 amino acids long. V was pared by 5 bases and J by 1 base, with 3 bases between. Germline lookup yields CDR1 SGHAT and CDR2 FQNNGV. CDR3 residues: CASSPSYNEQFF. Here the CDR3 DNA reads TGTGCCAGCAGCCCTTCCTACAATGAGCAGTTCTTC.

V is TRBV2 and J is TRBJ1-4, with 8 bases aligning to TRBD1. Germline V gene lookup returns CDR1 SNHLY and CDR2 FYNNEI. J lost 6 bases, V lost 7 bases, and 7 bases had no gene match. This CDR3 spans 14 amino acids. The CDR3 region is CASNSLGQDEKLFF. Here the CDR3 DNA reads TGTGCCAGCAATAGTCTGGGACAGGATGAAAAACTGTTTTTT.

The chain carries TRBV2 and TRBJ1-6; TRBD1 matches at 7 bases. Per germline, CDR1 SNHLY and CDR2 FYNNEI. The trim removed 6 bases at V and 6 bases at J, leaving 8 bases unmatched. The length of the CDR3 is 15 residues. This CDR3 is CASSHRGTANSPLHF. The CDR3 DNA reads TGTGCCAGCAGCCACCGGGGGACAGCTAATTCACCCCTCCACTTT.

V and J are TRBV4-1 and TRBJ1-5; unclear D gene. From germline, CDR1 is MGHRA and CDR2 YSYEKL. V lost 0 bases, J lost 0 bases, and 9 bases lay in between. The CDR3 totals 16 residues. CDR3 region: CASSQDPGNSNQPQHF. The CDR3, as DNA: TGCGCCAGCAGCCAAGATCCCGGGAATAGCAATCAGCCCCAGCATTTT.

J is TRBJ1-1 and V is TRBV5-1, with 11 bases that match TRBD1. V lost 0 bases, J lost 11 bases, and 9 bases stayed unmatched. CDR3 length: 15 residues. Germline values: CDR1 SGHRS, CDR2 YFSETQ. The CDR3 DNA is TGCGCCAGCAGCTTGGCGCCTGGACAGGGGGCAGGGGCTTTCTTT. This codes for CASSLAPGQGAGAFF.